Presented here are 27 T cell receptor beta chains from one specimen sequenced in a study of cytomegalovirus exposure and HLA in healthy donors. 60 Vbeta and 13 Jbeta primers were used in PCR. TCRdb's table, derived via immunoSEQ multiplex PCR, lists solely in-frame clones and lacks some. Counted here are about 100,000 clones, less than 80% occurring once; the ten biggest clones make up about 3%. Specimen: PBMCs. These TCRs come from a woman between 40 and 50 years old in good health and CMV-seronegative.

This clone was detected a few times. The J gene is TRBJ2-3, the V gene TRBV5-1; D perhaps matches TRBD1 (5 bases). This CDR3 region has 15 residues. Germline-derived CDR1 and CDR2 are SGHRS and YFSETQ. The V and J ends lost 5 bases and 3 bases respectively, with 16 bases between them. Written as DNA, the CDR3 is TGCGCCAGCAGGTCATCAGGGAAGAGGACAGATACGCAGTATTTT. Translation: CASRSSGKRTDTQYF.

The V call is TRBV10-3, the J call TRBJ2-1; TRBD2 matches at 7 bases. In germline, CDR1 is ENHRY, CDR2 SYGVKD. This CDR3 is 15 amino acids long. Losses at the gene ends were 5 bases for V and 0 bases for J; bases not matched to a gene: 4. CDR3 DNA: TGTGCCATCAGTCCCACTAGCGCCTCCTACAATGAGCAGTTCTTC. It translates to CAISPTSASYNEQFF.

V gene TRBV28 combines with J gene TRBJ2-7, with 10 bases fitting TRBD2. The CDR3 contains 15 residues. The germline CDR1 and CDR2 sequences are MDHEN and SYDVKM. J gave up 1 base and V 7 bases, and 7 bases lay outside the gene matches. CDR3 coding DNA: TGTGCCAGCAAAATAGCGGGAGGAGAATCCTACGAGCAGTACTTC. As protein: CASKIAGGESYEQYF.

The V and J genes are TRBV18 and TRBJ1-2; D might be TRBD1 (6 bases). The V and J ends lost 3 bases and 0 bases respectively, with 11 bases between them. Germline values: CDR1 KGHSH, CDR2 LQKENI. This CDR3 comprises 15 residues. The CDR3 sequence is CASSPQGPPNYGYTF. The CDR3 DNA follows: TGTGCCAGCTCACCCCAGGGGCCTCCTAACTATGGCTACACCTTC.

The genes are TRBV7-8 and TRBJ2-7, with TRBD2 matching 9 bases. Losses at the gene ends were 8 bases for V and 4 bases for J; bases not matched to a gene: 3. The CDR3 spans 12 residues. The germline V gene encodes CDR1 SGHVS and CDR2 FQNEAQ. The CDR3 bases are TGTGCCAGCCGGCTAGCGGGATACGAGCAGTACTTC. Translation gives CASRLAGYEQYF.

This chain joins TRBV19 and TRBJ1-5; D not resolved. The V end was cut by 2 bases, the J end by 3 bases, with 8 bases between. CDR3 length: 14 amino acids. Germline values: CDR1 LNHDA, CDR2 SQIVND (reference sequence). The CDR3 region has the DNA TGTGCCAGTAGTATAAACGGTTACAATCAGCCCCAGCATTTT. As protein: CASSINGYNQPQHF.

The chain joins TRBV7-9 to TRBJ2-1, with TRBD2 matching 14 bases. With V trimmed by 5 bases and J by 8 bases, 8 bases remained unmatched. The CDR3 runs to 16 residues. CDR1 and CDR2 (germline): SEHNR, FQNEAQ (reference sequence). The CDR3 DNA reads as TGTGCCAGCAGCACCTGGACTAGCGGGAGGTCTGATGAGCAGTTCTTC. This encodes CASSTWTSGRSDEQFF.

The chain recombines TRBV10-3 with TRBJ2-7, with TRBD2 identical over 9 bases. Trimming took 0 bases from V and 3 from J; bases not matched to a gene: 6. Germline V gene data show CDR1 as ENHRY and CDR2 as SYGVKD. This CDR3 region has 16 residues. The CDR3 coding sequence is TGTGCCATCAGTGAGTCCGGTGCGGGGGGGTACTACGAGCAGTACTTC. It encodes CAISESGAGGYYEQYF.

This chain links TRBV2 with TRBJ2-7; TRBD1 agrees at 8 bases. The CDR3 loop spans 14 amino acids. Germline V CDR1 and CDR2: SNHLY, FYNNEI. V lost 6 bases to trimming and J lost 2 bases; unmatched junction nucleotides: 6. DNA for the CDR3: TGTGCCAGCAGACAGGGGGTTTTGACCTACGAGCAGTACTTC. Its protein product is CASRQGVLTYEQYF.

The rearrangement links TRBV5-5 to TRBJ2-7; TRBD2 is a possible D gene (6 bases). Germline CDR1 SGHKS, CDR2 YYEKEE (reference sequence). Trimming left V 4 bases short and J 6 bases short, with 17 bases between. This CDR3 region has 14 residues. The CDR3 protein is CASSLPGVGGEQYF. The CDR3 DNA reads as TGTGCCAGCAGCCTGCCGGGGGTTGGGGGCGAGCAGTACTTC.

The chain couples TRBV6-1 to TRBJ2-2; 9 positions match TRBD2. CDR3 length equals 18 residues. Per germline, CDR1 MNHNS and CDR2 SASEGT. Unmatched junction bases numbered 14, after V lost 4 bases and J lost 5 bases. CDR3 sequence: CASSGAAGGTVPTGELFF. The CDR3 DNA follows: TGTGCCAGCAGTGGAGCCGCGGGAGGGACGGTCCCTACCGGGGAGCTGTTTTTT.

This clone was seen only once. The chain uses TRBV27 and TRBJ2-4; D possibly corresponds to TRBD1 (5 bases). V lost 10 bases and J lost 0, with 25 bases in between. Germline-derived CDR1 and CDR2 are MNHEY and SMNVEV (reference sequence). This CDR3 is 18 amino acids long. CDR3 amino acids: CATPPSRQGVLAKNIQYF. For the CDR3, the DNA is TGTGCCACCCCACCCTCTCGGCAGGGTGTGTTAGCCAAAAACATTCAGTACTTC.

This clone occurred a few times. The rearrangement uses TRBV27 and TRBJ1-1, with 7 positions matching TRBD1. Germline values: CDR1 MNHEY, CDR2 SMNVEV (reference sequence). This CDR3 region has 16 residues. J lost 5 bases, V lost 1 base, and 10 bases had no gene match. CDR3 DNA sequence: TGTGCCAGCAGTTTATTATTCCGAGGGGGCGGGACTGAAGCTTTCTTT. This translates into CASSLLFRGGGTEAFF.

This chain uses TRBV10-1 with TRBJ2-3, with TRBD2 identical over 7 bases. The CDR3 spans 16 residues. The germline gives CDR1 WNHNN, CDR2 SYGVQD (reference sequence). The junction had 13 bases not matched to a gene; V was cut back by 5 bases and J by 5 bases. DNA for the CDR3: TGCGCCAGCAGTTTCTCTCGGACTAGTGGGGGAGATACGCAGTATTTT. It codes for CASSFSRTSGGDTQYF.

This chain uses TRBV6-1 with TRBJ2-1; 10 bases are a match to TRBD2. Looked up from germline, CDR1 is MNHNS and CDR2 is SASEGT. V gave up 2 bases and J gave up 6 bases; unmatched junction bases: 13. The CDR3 contains 18 residues. CDR3 DNA sequence: TGTGCCAGCAGTGAATACTCGGCTAGCGGGAGTCGGGGCAATGAGCAGTTCTTC. It translates to CASSEYSASGSRGNEQFF.

V is TRBV29-1 and J is TRBJ1-1; no clear D gene. The V and J ends lost 8 bases and 0 bases respectively, with 13 bases between them. Germline V gene data show CDR1 as SQVTM and CDR2 as ANQGSEA. This CDR3 has 13 amino acids. CDR3 coding DNA: TGCAGCATCCAAAGAGGAGTGAACACTGAAGCTTTCTTT. Its translation is CSIQRGVNTEAFF.

The rearrangement joins TRBV11-2 to TRBJ2-1; 8 bases match TRBD2. V trimming: 2 bases; J trimming: 0 bases; junction bases outside the gene matches: 12. This CDR3 spans 19 amino acids. Looked up from germline, CDR1 is SGHAT and CDR2 is FQNNGV. CDR3 DNA sequence: TGTGCCAGCAGCTTAAATGTCGGGAGGGCCCGGCGCTCCTACAATGAGCAGTTCTTC. Translating it yields CASSLNVGRARRSYNEQFF. Variable domain in full (rest from reference TRBV11-2 and TRBJ2-1): EAGVAQSPRYKIIEKRQSVAFWCNPISGHATLYWYQQILGQGPKLLIQFQNNGVVDDSQLPKDRFSAERLKGVDSTLKIQPAKLEDSAVYLCASSLNVGRARRSYNEQFFGPGTRLTVL.

The chain is built from TRBV23-1 and TRBJ1-5; 10 nucleotides agree with TRBD1. TRBV23-1 is annotated as an ORF whose role is uncertain. The CDR3 totals 15 residues. Trimming cost V 4 bases and J 4 bases; bases outside gene matches: 4. CDR3 bases: TGCGCCAGCAGTCGCCCGGGACAGGGGAATCAGCCCCAGCATTTT. It translates to CASSRPGQGNQPQHF.

The rearrangement links TRBV13 to TRBJ1-2; the match to TRBD1 covers 8 bases. Per the germline V gene, CDR1 is PRHDT and CDR2 is FYEKMQ (reference sequence). With V trimmed by 4 bases and J by 2 bases, 3 bases remained unmatched. The CDR3 is 14 amino acids. The CDR3 protein is CASSSGQANYGYTF. The CDR3, as DNA: TGTGCCAGCAGCTCGGGACAGGCGAACTATGGCTACACCTTC.

This chain connects TRBV28 to TRBJ2-5; D not certain. The J call may be faulty, since TRBJ2-7 better matches the DNA end. This CDR3 region has 12 residues. Germline V lookup: CDR1 MDHEN, CDR2 SYDVKM. The CDR3 here is CASSLLTYEQYF. The CDR3 nucleotides read TGTGCCAGCAGTCTCCTTACGTACGAGCAGTACTTC.

J is TRBJ1-4 and V is TRBV28, with D possibly matching TRBD1 (6 bases). The germline V gene encodes CDR1 MDHEN and CDR2 SYDVKM. V lost 5 bases and J lost 0, with 7 bases in between. This CDR3 is 14 amino acids long. The CDR3 DNA reads TGTGCCAGCAGTGAGGGGGCAACTAATGAAAAACTGTTTTTT. This translates into CASSEGATNEKLFF.

A few counts support this clone. The J gene is TRBJ1-1, the V gene TRBV7-2; D possibly corresponds to TRBD1 (5 bases). V dropped 1 base and J dropped 5 bases, with 14 bases sitting between them. There are 15 residues in the CDR3. Germline CDR1 SGHTA, CDR2 FQGNSA. In DNA, the CDR3 is TGTGCCAGCAGCTTAGTGCCGCAGGGAATAACTGAAGCTTTCTTT. Translating it yields CASSLVPQGITEAFF. Full variable domain (rest looked up from reference TRBV7-2 and TRBJ1-1): GAGVSQSPSNKVTEKGKDVELRCDPISGHTALYWYRQSLGQGLEFLIYFQGNSAPDKSGLPSDRFSAERTGGSVSTLTIQRTQQEDSAVYLCASSLVPQGITEAFFGQGTRLTVV.

This clone has a single count. The gene calls are TRBV7-7 and TRBJ2-7; 7 bases agree with TRBD1. The J segment lost 7 bases and the V segment lost 1 base, leaving 7 bases of the junction unmatched. The germline CDR1 and CDR2 sequences are SSHAT and FNYEAQ (reference sequence). The CDR3 contains 14 residues. The CDR3 here is CASSLGDSPSEQYF. CDR3 nucleotides: TGTGCCAGCAGCTTAGGGGACAGCCCTTCAGAGCAGTACTTC.

The gene calls are TRBV30 and TRBJ1-2; the D is unclear. The V end lost 5 bases, the J end lost 4 bases, and 17 bases lay between the germline ends. Germline V gives CDR1 GTSNPN, CDR2 SVGIG (reference sequence). This CDR3 region has 14 residues. The CDR3: CAWVPPPPGYGYTF. The CDR3 DNA reads as TGTGCCTGGGTACCGCCACCGCCCGGCTATGGCTACACCTTC. Variable domain in full (rest from reference TRBV30 and TRBJ1-2): SQTIHQWPATLVQPVGSPLSLECTVEGTSNPNLYWYRQAAGRGLQLLFYSVGIGQISSEVPQNLSASRPQDRQFILSSKKLLLSDSGFYLCAWVPPPPGYGYTFGSGTRLTVV.

This sequence joins TRBV11-3 and TRBJ2-7; D is ambiguous. V gave up 2 bases and J gave up 7 bases, with 9 bases separating them. The germline V gene encodes CDR1 SGHNT and CDR2 YENEEA. The CDR3 is 12 amino acids. This chain's CDR3 is CASSLNSREQYF. Written as DNA, the CDR3 is TGTGCCAGCAGCTTAAACAGTCGAGAGCAGTACTTC.

The chain carries TRBV4-2 and TRBJ1-1; 7 bases match TRBD1. The J segment lost 4 bases and the V segment lost 1 base, leaving 12 bases of the junction unmatched. Germline lookup yields CDR1 LGHNA and CDR2 YNFKEQ. The CDR3 has 17 residues. This chain's CDR3 is CASSQGFRGRRVTEAFF. In DNA, the CDR3 is TGTGCCAGCAGCCAAGGTTTTAGGGGGCGTCGGGTCACTGAAGCTTTCTTT.

The V and J genes are TRBV15 and TRBJ1-1; 8 bases agree with TRBD1. CDR1 is LNHNV, CDR2 YYDKDF, per germline (reference sequence). This CDR3 has 12 residues. Trimming took 5 bases from V and 11 from J; bases not matched to a gene: 7. DNA of the CDR3: TGTGCCACCAGCGCCAGGGGGCGCAGGGCTTTCTTT. Amino acids: CATSARGRRAFF.